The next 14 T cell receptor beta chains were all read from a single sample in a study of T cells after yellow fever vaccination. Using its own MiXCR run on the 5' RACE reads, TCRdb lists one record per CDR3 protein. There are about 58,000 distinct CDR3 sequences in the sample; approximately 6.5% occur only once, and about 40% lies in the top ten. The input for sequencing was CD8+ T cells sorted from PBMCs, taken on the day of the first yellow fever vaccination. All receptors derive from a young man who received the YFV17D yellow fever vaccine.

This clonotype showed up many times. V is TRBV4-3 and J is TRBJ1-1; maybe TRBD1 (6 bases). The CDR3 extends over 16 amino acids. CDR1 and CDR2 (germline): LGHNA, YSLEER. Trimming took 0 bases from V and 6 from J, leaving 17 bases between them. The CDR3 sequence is CASSQDPRGAVSEAFF. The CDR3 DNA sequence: TGCGCCAGCAGCCAAGATCCCCGGGGGGCAGTGTCTGAAGCTTTCTTT.

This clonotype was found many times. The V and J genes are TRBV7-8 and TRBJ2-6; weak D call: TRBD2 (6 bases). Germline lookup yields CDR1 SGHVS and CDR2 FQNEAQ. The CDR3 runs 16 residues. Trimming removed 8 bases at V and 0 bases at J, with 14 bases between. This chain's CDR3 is CASLATRSSGANVLTF. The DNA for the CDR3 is TGTGCCAGCCTCGCGACTAGGAGCTCTGGGGCCAACGTCCTGACTTTC. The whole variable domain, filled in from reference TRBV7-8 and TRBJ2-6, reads GAGVSQSPRYKVAKRGQDVALRCDPISGHVSLFWYQQALGQGPEFLTYFQNEAQLDKSGLPSDRFFAERPEGSVSTLKIQRTQQEDSAVYLCASLATRSSGANVLTFGAGSRLTVL.

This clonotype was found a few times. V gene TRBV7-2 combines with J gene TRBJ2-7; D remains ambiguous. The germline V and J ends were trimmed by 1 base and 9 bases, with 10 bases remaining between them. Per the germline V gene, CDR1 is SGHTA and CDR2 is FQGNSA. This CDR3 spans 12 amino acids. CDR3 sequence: CASSLDSAGQYF. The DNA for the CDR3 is TGTGCCAGCAGCTTAGACAGCGCCGGGCAGTACTTC.

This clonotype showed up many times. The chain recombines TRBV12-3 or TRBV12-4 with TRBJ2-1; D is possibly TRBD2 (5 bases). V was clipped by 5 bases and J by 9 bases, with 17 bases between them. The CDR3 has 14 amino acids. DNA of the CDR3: TGTGCCAGCAGTCCCCCGCTCACTAGAGGTGAGCAGTTCTTC. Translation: CASSPPLTRGEQFF.

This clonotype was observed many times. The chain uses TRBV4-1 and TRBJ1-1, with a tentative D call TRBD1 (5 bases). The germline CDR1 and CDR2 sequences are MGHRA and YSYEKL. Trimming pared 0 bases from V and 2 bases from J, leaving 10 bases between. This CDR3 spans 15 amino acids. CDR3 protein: CASSQEWDGNTEAFF. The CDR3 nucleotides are TGCGCCAGCAGCCAAGAATGGGACGGTAACACTGAAGCTTTCTTT.

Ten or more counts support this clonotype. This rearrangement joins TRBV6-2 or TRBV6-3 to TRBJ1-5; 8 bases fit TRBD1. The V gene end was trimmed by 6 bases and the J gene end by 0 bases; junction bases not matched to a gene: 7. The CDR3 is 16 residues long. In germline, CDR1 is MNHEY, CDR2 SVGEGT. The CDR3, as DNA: TGTGCCAGCAGCCCCGGACAGGGCCCTAGCAATCAGCCCCAGCATTTT. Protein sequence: CASSPGQGPSNQPQHF.

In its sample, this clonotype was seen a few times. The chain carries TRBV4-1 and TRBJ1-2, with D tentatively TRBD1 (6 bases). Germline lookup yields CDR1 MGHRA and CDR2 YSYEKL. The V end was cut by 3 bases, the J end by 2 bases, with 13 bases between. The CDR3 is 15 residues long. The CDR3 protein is CASSQGPQGNYGYTF. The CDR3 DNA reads TGCGCCAGCAGCCAGGGACCGCAGGGGAACTATGGCTACACCTTC.

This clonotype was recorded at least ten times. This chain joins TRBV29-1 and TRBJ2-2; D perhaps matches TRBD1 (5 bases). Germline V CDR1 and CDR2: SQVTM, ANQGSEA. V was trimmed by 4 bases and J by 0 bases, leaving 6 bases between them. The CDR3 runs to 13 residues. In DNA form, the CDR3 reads TGCAGCGTTGGACAGTCGAACACCGGGGAGCTGTTTTTT. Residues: CSVGQSNTGELFF.

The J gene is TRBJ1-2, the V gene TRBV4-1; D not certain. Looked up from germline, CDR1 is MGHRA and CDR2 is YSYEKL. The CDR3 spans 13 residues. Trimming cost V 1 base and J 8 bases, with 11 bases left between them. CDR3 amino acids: CASSQGMGDGYTF. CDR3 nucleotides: TGCGCCAGCAGCCAAGGGATGGGAGACGGCTACACCTTC.

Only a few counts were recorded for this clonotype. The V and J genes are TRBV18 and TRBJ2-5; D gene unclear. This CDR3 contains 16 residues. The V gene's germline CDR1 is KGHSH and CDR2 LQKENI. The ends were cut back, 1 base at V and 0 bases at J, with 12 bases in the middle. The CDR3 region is CASSPRETGNQETQYF. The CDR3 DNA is TGTGCCAGCTCACCACGGGAAACGGGCAACCAAGAGACCCAGTACTTC.

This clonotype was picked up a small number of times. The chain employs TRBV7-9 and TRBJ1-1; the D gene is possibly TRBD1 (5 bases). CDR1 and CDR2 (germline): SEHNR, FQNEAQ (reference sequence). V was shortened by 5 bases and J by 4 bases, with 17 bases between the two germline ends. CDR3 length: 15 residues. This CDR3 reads CASSQGLAGRTEAFF. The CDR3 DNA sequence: TGTGCCAGCAGCCAAGGGCTAGCGGGGCGCACTGAAGCTTTCTTT. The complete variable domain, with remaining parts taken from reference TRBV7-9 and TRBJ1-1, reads DTGVSQNPRHKITKRGQNVTFRCDPISEHNRLYWYRQTLGQGPEFLTYFQNEAQLEKSRLLSDRFSAERPKGSFSTLEIQRTEQGDSAMYLCASSQGLAGRTEAFFGQGTRLTVV.

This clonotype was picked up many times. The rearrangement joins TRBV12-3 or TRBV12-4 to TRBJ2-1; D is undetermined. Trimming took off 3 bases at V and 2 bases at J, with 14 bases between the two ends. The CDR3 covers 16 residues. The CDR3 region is CASSFSAGPPYNEQFF. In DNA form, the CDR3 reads TGTGCCAGCAGTTTCTCAGCCGGGCCACCCTACAATGAGCAGTTCTTC.

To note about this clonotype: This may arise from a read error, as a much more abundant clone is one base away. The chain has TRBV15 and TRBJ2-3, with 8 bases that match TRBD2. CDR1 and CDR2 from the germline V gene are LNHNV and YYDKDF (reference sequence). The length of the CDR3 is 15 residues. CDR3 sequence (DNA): TGTGCCACCAGCAGGAGACTAGCGAGCACAGATACGCAGAATTTT. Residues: CATSRRLASTDTQNF.

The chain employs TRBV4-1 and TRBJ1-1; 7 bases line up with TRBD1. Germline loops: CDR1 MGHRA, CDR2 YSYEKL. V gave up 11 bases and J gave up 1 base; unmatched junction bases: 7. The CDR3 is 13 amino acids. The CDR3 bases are TGCGCCGGGGGGGACAGACCGAACACTGAAGCTTTCTTT. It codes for CAGGDRPNTEAFF.